This T cell receptor beta chain was retrieved from a study of cytomegalovirus exposure and HLA in healthy donors. This CDR3 comprises 16 residues. CDR1 and CDR2 (germline): MGHRA, YSYEKL. J was trimmed by 13 bases and V by 3 bases; bases with no gene match: 18. Repertoires were generated with immunoSEQ multiplex PCR, while TCRdb's copy carries only in-frame clones and drops some. The repertoire holds about 360,000 clones, with just over 85% as singletons. This TCR was sampled from a woman between 18 and 29 years old in good health and CMV-seronegative. Material: PBMCs. This chain joins TRBV4-1 and TRBJ2-1, with TRBD2 identical over 7 bases. The CDR3 sequence is CASSHERLALQREQFF. The CDR3 DNA sequence: TGCGCCAGCAGCCATGAGCGACTAGCTCTTCAACGGGAACAGTTCTTC.